The 30 T cell receptor beta chains below come from one sample, sequenced in a study of T cell changes during pregnancy in multiple sclerosis. TCRdb's copy holds only in-frame clones and misses some; the assay was immunoSEQ multiplex PCR. The profile shows fewer than 50,000 clones, around 93% of them singletons. The specimen was CD8+ T cells from peripheral blood mononuclear cells, collected in the first trimester of pregnancy. These receptors all stem from a female donor with multiple sclerosis, enrolled in a pregnancy study.

This chain joins TRBV7-2 and TRBJ2-7; 9 bases are shared with TRBD1. Germline CDR1 is SGHTA and CDR2 is FQGNSA. This CDR3 region has 15 residues. The J segment lost 6 bases and the V segment lost 5 bases, leaving 11 bases of the junction unmatched. The CDR3 sequence is CASSHVGTGPLEQYF. The DNA of the CDR3 is TGTGCCAGCAGCCATGTCGGGACAGGGCCCCTCGAGCAGTACTTC.

This chain connects TRBV11-3 to TRBJ2-7; 12 positions agree with TRBD1. Per germline, CDR1 SGHNT and CDR2 YENEEA. The V and J ends lost 3 bases and 4 bases, in that order; junction bases with no gene match: 1. This CDR3 has 14 amino acids. In DNA, the CDR3 is TGTGCCAGCAGCTTGGGACAGGGGGCGTACGAGCAGTACTTC. Its translation is CASSLGQGAYEQYF.

V gene TRBV7-9 combines with J gene TRBJ2-1; 7 bases are a match to TRBD1. The CDR3 runs to 12 residues. With 5 bases clipped from V and 9 bases from J, the junction kept 4 bases outside the gene matches. CDR1 and CDR2 from the germline V gene are SEHNR and FQNEAQ (reference sequence). This chain's CDR3 is CASSPGTAEQFF. In DNA form, the CDR3 reads TGTGCCAGCAGCCCCGGGACAGCTGAGCAGTTCTTC.

The rearrangement joins TRBV4-1 to TRBJ2-4; 7 bases fit TRBD2. J gave up 0 bases and V 5 bases, and 7 bases lay outside the gene matches. Germline V gene lookup returns CDR1 MGHRA and CDR2 YSYEKL. The CDR3 is made up of 16 amino acids. For the CDR3, the DNA is TGCGCCAGCAGCTCAAGGGAGGGTGCAGCCAAAAACATTCAGTACTTC. Translation gives CASSSREGAAKNIQYF.

V usage is TRBV5-4 and J usage is TRBJ2-1; unclear D gene. V gave up 3 bases and J gave up 10 bases, with 8 bases separating them. The germline gives CDR1 SGHNT, CDR2 YYREEE (reference sequence). CDR3 length: 11 residues. The CDR3 DNA follows: TGTGCCAGCAGCTCCCATGAGGAGCAGTTCTTC. Amino acids: CASSSHEEQFF.

The J gene is TRBJ1-1, the V gene TRBV2, with D perhaps matching TRBD1 (5 bases). V was shortened by 6 bases and J by 3 bases, with 8 bases between the two germline ends. This CDR3 region has 12 residues. Germline V gene data show CDR1 as SNHLY and CDR2 as FYNNEI. This chain's CDR3 is CASSPGYTEAFF. As DNA, the CDR3 is TGTGCCAGCAGCCCAGGGTACACTGAAGCTTTCTTT.

This rearrangement joins TRBV29-1 to TRBJ2-7, with 7 bases aligning to TRBD1. V lost 6 bases to trimming and J lost 6 bases; unmatched junction nucleotides: 5. The germline V gene has CDR1 SQVTM and CDR2 ANQGSEA. The CDR3 is 11 amino acids. CDR3 protein: CSVGGQAEQYF. CDR3 sequence (DNA): TGCAGCGTGGGCGGACAGGCCGAGCAGTACTTC.

The count of this clone is one. The J gene is TRBJ1-1, the V gene TRBV5-4; weak D call: TRBD1 (6 bases). With 0 bases removed from V and 5 bases from J, the gap between germline ends came to 11 bases. The CDR3 has 14 amino acids. Per the germline V gene, CDR1 is SGHNT and CDR2 is YYREEE (reference sequence). In nucleotides, the CDR3 is TGTGCCAGCAGCTTGGCCGAGCAGGGGACTGAAGCTTTCTTT. Protein product: CASSLAEQGTEAFF.

The chain couples TRBV27 to TRBJ2-1, with a possible D match to TRBD1 (6 bases). Germline V gene data show CDR1 as MNHEY and CDR2 as SMNVEV (reference sequence). The V gene lost 6 bases and the J gene lost 7 bases, with 13 bases spanning the gap. There are 13 residues in the CDR3. The CDR3 nucleotides are TGTGCCAGCAGGTCGGACAGTTGGAATGAGCAGTTCTTC. Residues: CASRSDSWNEQFF.

The chain uses TRBV15 and TRBJ2-7; 9 nucleotides align to TRBD2. This CDR3 comprises 15 residues. With 5 bases clipped from V and 1 base from J, the junction kept 6 bases outside the gene matches. Germline loops: CDR1 LNHNV, CDR2 YYDKDF (reference sequence). The CDR3 spells CATSFNSGGSYEQYF. In nucleotides, the CDR3 is TGTGCCACCAGCTTCAATAGCGGGGGTTCCTACGAGCAGTACTTC.

The V call is TRBV7-9, the J call TRBJ1-5; D is perhaps TRBD1 (5 bases). V was shortened by 4 bases and J by 3 bases, with 13 bases between the two germline ends. Looked up from germline, CDR1 is SEHNR and CDR2 is FQNEAQ (reference sequence). There are 15 residues in the CDR3. The CDR3 DNA reads TGTGCCAGCAGCTCGGAAGACAGTCCCAATCAGCCCCAGCATTTT. Translation: CASSSEDSPNQPQHF. The whole variable domain, remainder taken from reference TRBV7-9 and TRBJ1-5, is DTGVSQNPRHKITKRGQNVTFRCDPISEHNRLYWYRQTLGQGPEFLTYFQNEAQLEKSRLLSDRFSAERPKGSFSTLEIQRTEQGDSAMYLCASSSEDSPNQPQHFGDGTRLSIL.

The chain has TRBV29-1 and TRBJ2-3; TRBD1 matches at 8 bases. The trim removed 4 bases at V and 1 base at J, leaving 4 bases unmatched. The germline V gene has CDR1 SQVTM and CDR2 ANQGSEA. There are 14 residues in the CDR3. The CDR3 DNA reads as TGCAGCGTTGCCGCGGGACAGGGCACAGATACGCAGTATTTT. Translation gives CSVAAGQGTDTQYF.

This rearrangement joins TRBV27 to TRBJ2-6; D perhaps matches TRBD1 (6 bases). Trimming pared 7 bases from V and 1 base from J, leaving 11 bases between. This CDR3 region has 15 residues. Germline CDR1 reads MNHEY; CDR2 reads SMNVEV (reference sequence). In nucleotides, the CDR3 is TGTGCCAGCACTGAAGGGGGATCTGGGGCCAACGTCCTGACTTTC. It encodes CASTEGGSGANVLTF. The full variable domain, completed using reference TRBV27 and TRBJ2-6, is EAQVTQNPRYLITVTGKKLTVTCSQNMNHEYMSWYRQDPGLGLRQIYYSMNVEVTDKGDVPEGYKVSRKEKRNFPLILESPSPNQTSLYFCASTEGGSGANVLTFGAGSRLTVL.

The chain carries TRBV19 and TRBJ1-2; 11 nucleotides match TRBD1. Germline V gene lookup returns CDR1 LNHDA and CDR2 SQIVND (reference sequence). The J segment lost 3 bases and the V segment lost 3 bases, leaving 12 bases of the junction unmatched. The length of the CDR3 is 18 residues. The CDR3, as DNA: TGTGCCAGTAGTATCCCTCTCCCACGGACAGGGGGCGACTATGGCTACACCTTC. It codes for CASSIPLPRTGGDYGYTF.

The V call is TRBV7-9, the J call TRBJ2-1; TRBD2 matches at 11 bases. The germline gives CDR1 SEHNR, CDR2 FQNEAQ (reference sequence). The CDR3 covers 15 residues. J gave up 5 bases and V 5 bases, and 5 bases lay outside the gene matches. CDR3 sequence reads: CASSQIAGGNNEQFF. The CDR3 DNA is TGTGCCAGCAGCCAAATAGCGGGGGGGAACAATGAGCAGTTCTTC.

V gene TRBV9 combines with J gene TRBJ2-5; 8 nucleotides agree with TRBD1. This CDR3 spans 14 amino acids. Germline V gene data show CDR1 as SGDLS and CDR2 as YYNGEE. Trimming cost V 3 bases and J 5 bases; bases outside gene matches: 6. CDR3 nucleotides: TGTGCCAGCAGCGCTTCGACAGGGGTCGAGACCCAGTACTTC. Residues: CASSASTGVETQYF. Looking up the rest from reference TRBV9 and TRBJ2-5 gives the full variable domain: DSGVTQTPKHLITATGQRVTLRCSPRSGDLSVYWYQQSLDQGLQFLIQYYNGEERAKGNILERFSAQQFPDLHSELNLSSLELGDSALYFCASSASTGVETQYFGPGTRLLVL.

This clone was observed a single time. V and J are TRBV19 and TRBJ1-1; 9 bases align to TRBD1. Unmatched junction bases numbered 8, after V lost 5 bases and J lost 7 bases. Germline V gene data show CDR1 as LNHDA and CDR2 as SQIVND (reference sequence). The CDR3 has 14 amino acids. The CDR3 sequence is CASSPQGGQGEAFF. The CDR3 DNA sequence: TGTGCCAGTAGTCCCCAGGGGGGACAGGGTGAAGCTTTCTTT.

The rearrangement uses TRBV28 and TRBJ1-5; the D gene is possibly TRBD1 (6 bases). V was trimmed by 3 bases and J by 15 bases, leaving 21 bases between them. The germline gives CDR1 MDHEN, CDR2 SYDVKM. This CDR3 contains 14 residues. CDR3 in amino acids: CASSFFGNRVGAHF. CDR3 bases: TGTGCCAGCAGTTTCTTCGGTAACAGGGTGGGAGCGCATTTT.

V gene TRBV4-1 combines with J gene TRBJ2-5, with 7 bases matching TRBD2. V was clipped by 1 base and J by 5 bases; unmatched bases: 7. Per germline, CDR1 MGHRA and CDR2 YSYEKL. The CDR3 contains 15 residues. The CDR3 here is CASSQGLAFGETQYF. The CDR3 nucleotides read TGCGCCAGCAGCCAAGGACTAGCTTTCGGGGAGACCCAGTACTTC.

The chain has TRBV27 and TRBJ2-7; the D gene is possibly TRBD1 (6 bases). CDR1 and CDR2 (germline): MNHEY, SMNVEV (reference sequence). The CDR3 consists of 13 residues. Trimming took 6 bases from V and 7 from J, leaving 16 bases between them. The CDR3 DNA reads as TGTGCCAGCAGCCTTCTCAGGGGTTCGGAGCAGTACTTC. Translating gives CASSLLRGSEQYF.

The chain has TRBV7-8 and TRBJ2-1, with 7 positions matching TRBD1. Trimming cost V 6 bases and J 4 bases; bases outside gene matches: 6. The CDR3 is 14 amino acids. Germline values: CDR1 SGHVS, CDR2 FQNEAQ. The chain's CDR3 is CASRPGGLYNEQFF. The CDR3 DNA is TGTGCCAGCAGGCCAGGGGGATTATACAATGAGCAGTTCTTC.

This clone was counted only a few times. This chain uses TRBV7-9 with TRBJ2-2; D perhaps matches TRBD2 (5 bases). From germline, CDR1 is SEHNR and CDR2 FQNEAQ (reference sequence). The CDR3 consists of 13 residues. Deletions cut 3 bases from V and 7 bases from J, with 9 bases between. The CDR3 DNA reads as TGTGCCAGCAGCTTTGAGGAGGACGGGGAGCTGTTTTTT. It codes for CASSFEEDGELFF.

The chain uses TRBV19 and TRBJ2-1; 9 bases are shared with TRBD1. The ends lost 6 bases at V and 9 bases at J; junction bases unmatched: 12. The CDR3 runs 15 residues. Germline V gene sequence: CDR1 LNHDA, CDR2 SQIVND (reference sequence). CDR3 bases: TGTGCCAGTAGCCAACTCACAGGGGGCCCCGGTGAGCAGTTCTTC. Residues: CASSQLTGGPGEQFF.

The CDR3: CASSPQGANQPQHF. CDR3 nucleotide sequence: TGTGCCAGCAGCCCACAGGGGGCGAATCAGCCCCAGCATTTT. The chain is built from TRBV7-9 and TRBJ1-5; 9 bases fit TRBD1. Trimming took 5 bases from V and 4 from J; bases not matched to a gene: 3. Looked up from germline, CDR1 is SEHNR and CDR2 is FQNEAQ (reference sequence). CDR3 length: 14 amino acids.

The chain uses TRBV7-8 and TRBJ2-5; 9 nucleotides line up with TRBD2. The trim removed 3 bases at V and 1 base at J, leaving 15 bases unmatched. Germline-derived CDR1 and CDR2 are SGHVS and FQNEAQ. This CDR3 contains 19 residues. The CDR3 bases are TGTGCCAGCAGCTTCCCGTCGAGGGGTAGCGGGAGCCCCCAAGAGACCCAGTACTTC. Its protein product is CASSFPSRGSGSPQETQYF.

The rearrangement joins TRBV4-3 to TRBJ2-7; perhaps TRBD1 as D (6 bases). V was trimmed by 2 bases and J by 7 bases, leaving 15 bases between them. This CDR3 contains 14 residues. Germline V CDR1 and CDR2: LGHNA, YSLEER. The CDR3 DNA sequence: TGCGCCAGCAGCCAAAATTTGGGGGCCTGGGAGCAGTACTTC. It encodes CASSQNLGAWEQYF.

The chain links TRBV4-3 to TRBJ2-7, with 7 bases that match TRBD1. The germline CDR1 and CDR2 sequences are LGHNA and YSLEER. The CDR3 loop spans 13 amino acids. Losses at the gene ends were 4 bases for V and 3 bases for J; bases not matched to a gene: 3. CDR3 sequence: CASSPWTGYEQYF. The CDR3 nucleotides are TGCGCCAGCAGCCCTTGGACAGGCTACGAGCAGTACTTC.

This clone was recorded a few times. J is TRBJ2-1 and V is TRBV29-1; D gene uncertain. CDR3 length: 16 amino acids. The V gene lost 5 bases and the J gene lost 8 bases, with 25 bases spanning the gap. The germline gives CDR1 SQVTM, CDR2 ANQGSEA. The chain's CDR3 is CSVRAGVGSASDEQFF. The DNA for the CDR3 is TGCAGCGTTCGCGCCGGTGTAGGAAGCGCCTCAGATGAGCAGTTCTTC.

This chain joins TRBV7-9 and TRBJ2-7, with no clear D. The CDR3 loop spans 13 amino acids. V was trimmed by 5 bases and J by 4 bases, leaving 12 bases between them. Germline V lookup: CDR1 SEHNR, CDR2 FQNEAQ (reference sequence). The CDR3 here is CASSLRHGYEQYF. In nucleotides, the CDR3 is TGTGCCAGCAGCCTTCGGCACGGGTACGAGCAGTACTTC.

The CDR3 nucleotides read TGTGCCAGCAGTTACGGAGGGGGCCCCCAAGAGACCCAGTACTTC. Its translation: CASSYGGGPQETQYF. The chain is built from TRBV6-5 and TRBJ2-5; D is possibly TRBD1 (7 bases). The CDR3 sequence is 15 residues long. CDR1 and CDR2 (germline): MNHEY, SVGAGI. The V end lost 2 bases, the J end lost 1 base, and 11 bases lay between the germline ends.